This TCR beta chain was found in a study of regulatory T cells in long-lasting Graves disease (dated by TCRdb to 2020 to 2022). Background for the entire study: Patients with newly diagnosed Graves' disease had been on antithyroid drugs for under 3 months. Patients with persistent Graves' disease were compared with patients with newly diagnosed Graves' disease using TCR sequencing and RNA sequencing of peripheral blood. The study was registered as a clinical trial and conducted in China. A total of around 35 samples underwent TCR sequencing, from roughly 13 patients with persistent Graves' disease and roughly 20 patients with newly diagnosed Graves' disease.

Receptor amplification or capture employed multiplex PCR. The sequencer was an Illumina HiSeq 4000. TCR beta libraries were built with iRepertoire HTBI primers and Arm-PCR amplification of CDR3 regions. PCR products were gel purified before sequencing. The source study handled its data this way. Gene usage analysis of CDR3 amino acid clonotypes used the roughly 62 TRBV and around 13 TRBJ segments found across samples. Filtered high-quality paired reads were merged into contigs using COPE and FqMerger. BLAST was used to align contigs to the IMGT TRBV, TRBD and TRBJ reference genes, and CDR3 was defined following IMGT. Highly expanded clones were defined as clonotypes with a frequency above 0.1%. Shannon entropy served as the measure of repertoire diversity, while the Gini coefficient captured V-J evenness. Public clonotypes were defined as clonotypes shared by more than one individual. TCRdb reprocessing: public reads trimmed at Q25 with fastp, clones called with MiXCR, in-frame beta chains kept. Identical CDR3 protein sequences are pooled into one entry, listed with their most common genes and DNA. These V and J calls rely on TCRdb rather than the paper's analysis. The sample data list 240,000 or so distinct CDR3 sequences, and over 20% of these were observed just once. About 15% of the sample is held by the ten biggest clonotypes.

At least ten counts were recorded for this clonotype. Its antigen is still unknown. No much larger clone exists at a distance of one base, and base qualities are not known. The sample's time point, from its label and the paper: newly diagnosed GD, antithyroid drugs for less than 3 months. RNA was extracted from PBMCs in TRIzol for both TCR sequencing and RNA sequencing. Graves' disease was diagnosed according to American Thyroid Association guidelines. Recruitment of patients was carried out at an endocrinology department in Xi'an, China. From each patient, about 9.7 milliliters of peripheral blood was collected into an EDTA anticoagulant tube. Ficoll Paque Plus density gradient separation was used to isolate PBMCs, and no further T cell sorting was performed. An Agilent 2100 Bioanalyzer and agarose gel were used to assess RNA quality, and a NanoDrop 2000 was used to measure RNA concentration. Trimming accounts for 2 bases at V and 3 bases at J, while the number of junction bases matched to no gene is 5. From the cysteine through the phenylalanine, the CDR3 covers 16 amino acids. Kept here is only the CDR3 DNA, which spans 48 bases and is read in frame from base 1. Based on the germline V gene (reference sequence), the CDR1 and CDR2 sequences are DFQATT and SNEGSKA.

Here is what the overall study found, with its caveats: Persistent disease showed preferential use of TRBV28, TRBJ1-2 and TRBJ2-5, whereas newly diagnosed disease favored TRBV20-1 and TRBJ2-1. Only the TCR beta chain was sequenced and analyzed. Only peripheral blood was studied, because thyroid tissue, the primary lesion, was inaccessible. The small sample size was acknowledged by the authors as a limitation that may reduce accuracy. Persistent patients shared more public clonotypes among themselves (2,741) than newly diagnosed patients did (approximately 900). Compared with newly diagnosed patients, persistent Graves' disease patients had lower TCR Shannon entropy and fewer highly expanded clones, which suggests clonal expansion.

This chain is built from TRBV20-1 and TRBJ2-1, and 12 junction bases match TRBD2. The receptor was derived from a female donor with Graves disease. Sample: peripheral blood mononuclear cells (PBMCs), taken at new diagnosis, from a patient treated with antithyroid drugs. The CDR3 region: CSARPLAGGFYNEQFF. The DNA is TGCAGTGCTAGACCCCTAGCGGGAGGGTTCTACAATGAGCAGTTCTTC.